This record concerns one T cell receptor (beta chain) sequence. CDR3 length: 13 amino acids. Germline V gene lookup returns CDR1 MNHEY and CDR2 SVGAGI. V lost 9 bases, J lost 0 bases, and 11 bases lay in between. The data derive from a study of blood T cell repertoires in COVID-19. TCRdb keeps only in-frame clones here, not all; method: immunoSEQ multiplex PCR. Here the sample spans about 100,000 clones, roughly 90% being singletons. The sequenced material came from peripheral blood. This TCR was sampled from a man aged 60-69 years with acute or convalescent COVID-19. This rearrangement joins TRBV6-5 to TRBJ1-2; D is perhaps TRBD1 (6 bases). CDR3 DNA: TGTGCCAGTGGGGGACAACCTAACTATGGCTACACCTTC. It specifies CASGGQPNYGYTF.